This entry is about one T cell receptor (beta chain). Here immunoSEQ multiplex PCR was the method, and the copy in TCRdb shows in-frame clones only, minus some. The profile covers more than 150,000 clones, with roughly four fifths appearing a single time and about 5% taken by the ten largest. The V end lost 6 bases, the J end lost 1 base, and 9 bases lay between the germline ends. The germline V gene has CDR1 LNHDA and CDR2 SQIVND (reference sequence). The CDR3 contains 13 residues. This specimen comes from a study of blood T cell repertoires in COVID-19. The genes are TRBV19 and TRBJ1-1; unclear D gene. Sample: peripheral blood. The sequence came from a woman in her 30s with acute or convalescent COVID-19. The CDR3 DNA is TGTGCCAGTAGCCCCCCCCAGAACACTGAAGCTTTCTTT. Its protein is CASSPPQNTEAFF. The full variable domain, in which reference TRBV19 and TRBJ1-1 provide the parts outside the CDR3, is DGGITQSPKYLFRKEGQNVTLSCEQNLNHDAMYWYRQDPGQGLRLIYYSQIVNDFQKGDIAEGYSVSREKKESFPLTVTSAQKNPTAFYLCASSPPQNTEAFFGQGTRLTVV.